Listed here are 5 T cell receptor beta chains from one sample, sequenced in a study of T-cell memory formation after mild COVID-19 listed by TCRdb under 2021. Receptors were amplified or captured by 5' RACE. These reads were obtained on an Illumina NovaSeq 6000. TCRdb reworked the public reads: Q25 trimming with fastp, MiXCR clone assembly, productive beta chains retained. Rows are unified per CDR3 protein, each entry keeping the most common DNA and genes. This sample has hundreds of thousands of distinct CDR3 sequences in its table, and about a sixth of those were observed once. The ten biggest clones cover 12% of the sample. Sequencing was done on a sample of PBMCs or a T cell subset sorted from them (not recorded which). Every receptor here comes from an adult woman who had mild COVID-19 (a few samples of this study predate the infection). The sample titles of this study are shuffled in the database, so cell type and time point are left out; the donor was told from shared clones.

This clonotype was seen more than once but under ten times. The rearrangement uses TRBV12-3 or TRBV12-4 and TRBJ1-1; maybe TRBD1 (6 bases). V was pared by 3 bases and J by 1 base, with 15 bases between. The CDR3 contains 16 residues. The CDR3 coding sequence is TGTGCCAGCAGTTTGTTTACGTTAGGGGGGAACACTGAAGCTTTCTTT. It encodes CASSLFTLGGNTEAFF.

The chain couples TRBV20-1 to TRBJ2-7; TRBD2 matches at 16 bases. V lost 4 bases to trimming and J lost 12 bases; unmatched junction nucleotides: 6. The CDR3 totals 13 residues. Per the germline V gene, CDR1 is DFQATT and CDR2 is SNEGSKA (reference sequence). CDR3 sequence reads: CSAMPGLAGGPYF. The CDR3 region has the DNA TGCAGTGCTATGCCGGGACTAGCGGGAGGGCCGTACTTC.

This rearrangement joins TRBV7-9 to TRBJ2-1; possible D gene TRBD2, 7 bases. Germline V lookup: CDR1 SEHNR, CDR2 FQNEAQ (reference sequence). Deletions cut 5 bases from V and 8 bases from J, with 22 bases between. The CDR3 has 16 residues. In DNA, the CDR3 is TGTGCCAGCAGCCGCTCGGTGGGGGGGCAGAGTGATGAGCAGTTCTTC. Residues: CASSRSVGGQSDEQFF.

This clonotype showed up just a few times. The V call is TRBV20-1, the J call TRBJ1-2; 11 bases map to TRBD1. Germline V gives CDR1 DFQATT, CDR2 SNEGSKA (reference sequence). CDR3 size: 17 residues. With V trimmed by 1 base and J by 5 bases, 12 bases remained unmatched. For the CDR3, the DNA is TGCAGTGCTAGAGTAGAGGACCGGGACAGGGGGATTTATGGCTACACCTTC. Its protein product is CSARVEDRDRGIYGYTF.

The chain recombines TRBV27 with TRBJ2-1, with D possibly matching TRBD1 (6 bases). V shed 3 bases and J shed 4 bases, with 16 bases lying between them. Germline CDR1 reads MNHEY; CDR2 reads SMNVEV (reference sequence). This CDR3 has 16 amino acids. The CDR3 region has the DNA TGTGCCAGCAGTTTGGCCGGGACAAAAGTTTACAATGAGCAGTTCTTC. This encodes CASSLAGTKVYNEQFF.